The rows below give T cell receptor beta chains drawn from one sample of a study of shared T cell receptors in the human thymus. This table comes from immunoSEQ multiplex PCR, and its TCRdb copy is limited to in-frame clones, with some not included. The repertoire includes roughly 560,000 clones, 78% of them detected once, and 0.013% sits in the top ten. A further study also used this sample, focusing on human thymus T cells.

The sample comprised thymocytes. The receptors come from a boy younger than two with a congenital heart defect. Each CDR3 is given with its conserved first and last residue. D genes are given only for firm matches. Clone size is given for some rows only: seen once, a few or many times, or a class if the clone is expanded.

V gene	J gene	clone size	D gene	CDR3 DNA	CDR3 protein
TRBV7-9	TRBJ1-2	.	TRBD1	TGTGCCAGCAACTTAAAGGCGACAGGGGGCAGGGACTATGGCTACACCTTC	CASNLKATGGRDYGYTF
TRBV5-1	TRBJ2-1	.	.	TGCGCCAGCAGCACCGCGGACAATGAGCAGTTCTTC	CASSTADNEQFF
TRBV9	TRBJ2-2	.	TRBD1	TGTGCCAGCAGCCCGGTGACAGGGAAGGATGTCTCCGGGGAGCTGTTTTTT	CASSPVTGKDVSGELFF
TRBV28	TRBJ1-2	.	.	TGTGCCAGCAGTTTCCTTTACAGTGGCCGCTATGGCTACACCTTC	CASSFLYSGRYGYTF
TRBV7-6	TRBJ2-1	few	TRBD2	TGTGCCAGCAGCCCATACTCTGGGGGACTAGCGGTAGGTGGCTCCTACAATGAGCAGTTCTTC	CASSPYSGGLAVGGSYNEQFF
TRBV4-3	TRBJ2-1	.	.	TGCGCCAGCAGCCAGGTGGTCGGCGGCTTATACAATGAGCAGTTCTTC	CASSQVVGGLYNEQFF
TRBV5-6	TRBJ1-2	.	TRBD1	TGTGCCAGCAGCCTCCTGACAGGGAACTATGGCTACACCTTC	CASSLLTGNYGYTF
TRBV9	TRBJ1-2	.	TRBD1	TGTGCCAGCAGCGTAACAAACAGGGGGCATAACTATGGCTACACCTTC	CASSVTNRGHNYGYTF
TRBV27	TRBJ2-7	.	TRBD2	TGTGCCAGCAGTGAGGGACTAGCGGCACCCTACGAGCAGTACTTC	CASSEGLAAPYEQYF
TRBV27	TRBJ2-3	.	TRBD2	TGTGCCAGCAGCCCCAGACTAGCGGGGTTAGATACGCAGTATTTT	CASSPRLAGLDTQYF
TRBV4-1	TRBJ2-7	few	TRBD2	TGCGCCAGCAGCCAAGATAGACTAGCGGACCCTAATGAGCAGTACTTC	CASSQDRLADPNEQYF
TRBV19	TRBJ2-1	.	.	.	CASSISVPREPSNEQFF
TRBV27	TRBJ2-7	.	.	TGTGCCAGCAGTTCCTCCAGGGGACTAAACGAGCAGTACTTC	CASSSSRGLNEQYF
TRBV4-2	TRBJ2-2	.	TRBD2	TGTGCCAGCAGCCAAGAACGCTCTAGCGGGGGCGCCGGGGAGCTGTTTTTT	CASSQERSSGGAGELFF
TRBV30	TRBJ2-7	once	.	TGTGCCTGGAGCGCCAGGGAAGTAGTTTCTGGACAGTACTTC	CAWSAREVVSGQYF
TRBV28	TRBJ2-7	.	TRBD1	TGTGCCAGCAGTCGAAGACAGGGAAAACCTTCCTACGAGCAGTACTTC	CASSRRQGKPSYEQYF
TRBV7-6	TRBJ2-2	.	.	TGTGCCAGCAGGCGTCATTCTATCGGGAACACCGGGGAGCTGTTTTTT	CASRRHSIGNTGELFF
TRBV5-4	TRBJ2-7	.	TRBD2	TGTGCCAGCAGCTTGGATGAGACTAGCGGGAGCTACGAGCAGTACTTC	CASSLDETSGSYEQYF
TRBV6-5	TRBJ1-2	.	TRBD1	TGTGCCAGCAGTTACAGACAGGGGGCGCCCAACGCTGGCTACACCTTC	CASSYRQGAPNAGYTF
TRBV4-1	TRBJ1-1	.	.	TGCGCCAGCAGCCAAGTTCGGGGAGACACTGAAGCTTTCTTT	CASSQVRGDTEAFF
TRBV4-3	TRBJ2-3	.	TRBD2	TGCGCCAGCAGCTCAAGGACTAGCGGGAGCCCAGATACGCAGTATTTT	CASSSRTSGSPDTQYF
TRBV28	TRBJ2-7	.	TRBD2	TGTGCCAGCAGCCCCCTGGCACTAGCGGGGGGTAATGAATGGGAGCAGTACTTC	CASSPLALAGGNEWEQYF
TRBV11-2	TRBJ2-7	.	TRBD2	TGTGCCAGCAGCTTAGTAGGTGATAGCGGGAGGTTGCCCTACGAGCAGTACTTC	CASSLVGDSGRLPYEQYF
TRBV7-8	TRBJ2-7	.	TRBD2	TGTGCCAGCAGCTCAGGGAGGCTAGCGGGAGGTGGCGAGCAGTACTTC	CASSSGRLAGGGEQYF
TRBV7-2	TRBJ2-7	.	.	TGTGCCAGCAGCTCACCGGGACAACAGGTCTACGAGCAGTACTTC	CASSSPGQQVYEQYF
TRBV9	TRBJ2-6	few	.	TGTGCCAGCAGCCCGAGAGGTGGGGCCAACGTCCTGACTTTC	CASSPRGGANVLTF
TRBV4-3	TRBJ2-7	.	.	TGCGCCAGCAGCCAAGACCACGTCGCGGGCTACGAGCAGTACTTC	CASSQDHVAGYEQYF
TRBV28	TRBJ2-5	.	.	TGTGCCAGCAGTTTACCCGGGTTGCTCGAGACCCAGTACTTC	CASSLPGLLETQYF
TRBV27	TRBJ1-1	.	TRBD1	TGTGCCAGCAGCCGGGGGGGAGAGGGACAGGGGAAGGAGGACACTGAAGCTTTCTTT	CASSRGGEGQGKEDTEAFF
TRBV7-9	TRBJ2-1	.	TRBD2	TGTGCCAGCAGCTACGGGGCTAGCGGGAGTGTATGTGAGCAGTTCTTC	CASSYGASGSVCEQFF
TRBV5-4	TRBJ2-3	.	TRBD1	TGTGCCAGCAGGTCGCAGGGGGCAGATACGCAGTATTTT	CASRSQGADTQYF
TRBV7-8	TRBJ2-1	.	TRBD2	TGTGCCAGCAGTCGACTAGCGGGAGGCCCGGGGCAGTTCTTC	CASSRLAGGPGQFF
TRBV4-3	TRBJ2-1	.	TRBD2	TGCGCCAGCAGCCCACCCCCTAGCGGGAGGACTTCCTACAATGAGCAGTTCTTC	CASSPPPSGRTSYNEQFF
TRBV9	TRBJ1-2	.	.	TGTGCCAGCAGCGTAGAGCCAGGGAACTATGGCTACACCTTC	CASSVEPGNYGYTF
TRBV5-4	TRBJ2-3	.	.	TGTGCCAGCAGCTTGCAGGGGCATGGCACAGATACGCAGTATTTT	CASSLQGHGTDTQYF
TRBV18	TRBJ2-7	.	TRBD1	TGTGCCAGCTCACCAGGGACAGGCTACTACGAGCAGTACTTC	CASSPGTGYYEQYF
TRBV19	TRBJ2-2	.	.	TGTGCCAGTCGAGAGCCGGGACTCACAGGAGGAGGGGAGCTGTTTTTT	CASREPGLTGGGELFF
TRBV15	TRBJ2-7	.	.	TGTGCCACCAGCAGAGATAGTAACCGGGACGAGCAGTACTTC	CATSRDSNRDEQYF
TRBV19	TRBJ2-5	few	.	TGTGCCAGTAGTATGGACTACACTAGGGAGACCCAGTACTTC	CASSMDYTRETQYF
TRBV11-2	TRBJ2-7	.	TRBD2	TGTGCCAGCAGCTCCTCGGACAGGGCAACTAGCGGGGACCCCGACGAGCAGTACTTC	CASSSSDRATSGDPDEQYF
TRBV11-2	TRBJ2-7	.	.	TGTGCCAGCAGCTCCAGCGTCCCCCGTCCCGAGCAGTACTTC	CASSSSVPRPEQYF
TRBV29-1	TRBJ1-1	.	.	TGCAGCGTGGGGGGGTGTTGGGATACTGAAGCTTTCTTT	CSVGGCWDTEAFF
TRBV18	TRBJ2-5	.	.	TGTGCCAGCTCCCCCGGTCGGAGAGAGACCCAGTACTTC	CASSPGRRETQYF
TRBV12-5	TRBJ1-2	.	TRBD1	TGTGCTAGTGGGGGGGACAGGGGGAACTATGGCTACACCTTC	CASGGDRGNYGYTF
TRBV11-2	TRBJ2-7	.	TRBD2	TGTGCCAGCAGTCATCTAGCGGTCTTCTACGAGCAGTACTTC	CASSHLAVFYEQYF
TRBV5-6	TRBJ2-1	.	TRBD2	TGTGCCAGCAGCAACCGCCTTAGCGGGAAGTACAATGAGCAGTTCTTC	CASSNRLSGKYNEQFF
TRBV13	TRBJ2-3	.	.	TGTGCCAGCACTCTGAGAACGTTTTCAGATACGCAGTATTTT	CASTLRTFSDTQYF
TRBV7-2	TRBJ2-4	.	TRBD2	TGTGCCAGCAGCTTATTTCCGGGAGGCGGGCCCATTCAGTACTTC	CASSLFPGGGPIQYF
TRBV27	TRBJ2-2	.	TRBD1	TGTGCCACCAAGCTACTAAACAGGGGGAAAACTTCCGGGGAGCTGTTTTTT	CATKLLNRGKTSGELFF
TRBV9	TRBJ2-4	.	.	TGTGCCAGCAGCGTAGGACAGGCGGGCAAAAACATTCAGTACTTC	CASSVGQAGKNIQYF
TRBV7-3	TRBJ1-1	.	.	TGTGCCAGCAGTCAAGATAGCGGGGGTGAAGCTTTCTTT	CASSQDSGGEAFF
TRBV4-1	TRBJ2-3	.	.	TGCGCCAGCAGCCGAGATCAAGATACGCAGTATTTT	CASSRDQDTQYF
TRBV30	TRBJ2-2	.	TRBD2	TGTGCCTGGAGTCTAGGACTAGCTCCAAGGGAGCTGTTTTTT	CAWSLGLAPRELFF
TRBV2	TRBJ1-2	.	.	TGTGCCAGCAGCAAAGACGGGAACTATGGCTACACCTTC	CASSKDGNYGYTF
TRBV5-6	TRBJ2-7	.	TRBD2	TGTGCCAGCAGCTGCCCGGGGGGAGCCTACGAGCAGTACTTC	CASSCPGGAYEQYF
TRBV19	TRBJ1-2	.	.	TGTGCCAGTAGTCATGGACGCAGGGATCGGGAGAACTATGGCTACACCTTC	CASSHGRRDRENYGYTF
TRBV5-1	TRBJ2-6	.	.	TGCGCCAGCAGCCCCCTCTCGGAGACGGGGTCTGGGGCCAACGTCCTGACTTTC	CASSPLSETGSGANVLTF
TRBV2	TRBJ2-7	few	TRBD2	TGTGCCAGCGGGGCCTCTAGCGGGATTCGAACCTACGAGCAGTACTTC	CASGASSGIRTYEQYF